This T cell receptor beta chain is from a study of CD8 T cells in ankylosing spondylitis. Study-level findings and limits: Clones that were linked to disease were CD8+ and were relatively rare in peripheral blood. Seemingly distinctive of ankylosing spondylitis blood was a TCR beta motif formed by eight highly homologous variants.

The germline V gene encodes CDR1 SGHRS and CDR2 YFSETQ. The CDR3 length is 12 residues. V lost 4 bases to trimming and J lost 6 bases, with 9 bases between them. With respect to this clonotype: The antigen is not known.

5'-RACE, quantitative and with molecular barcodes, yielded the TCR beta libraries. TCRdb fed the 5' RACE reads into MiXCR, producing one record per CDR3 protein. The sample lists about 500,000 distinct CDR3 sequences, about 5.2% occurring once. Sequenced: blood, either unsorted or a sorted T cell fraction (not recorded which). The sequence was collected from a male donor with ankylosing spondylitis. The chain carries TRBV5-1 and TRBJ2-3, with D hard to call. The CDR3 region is CASSHPLDTQYF. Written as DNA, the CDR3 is TGCGCCAGCAGCCACCCCCTTGATACGCAGTATTTT.